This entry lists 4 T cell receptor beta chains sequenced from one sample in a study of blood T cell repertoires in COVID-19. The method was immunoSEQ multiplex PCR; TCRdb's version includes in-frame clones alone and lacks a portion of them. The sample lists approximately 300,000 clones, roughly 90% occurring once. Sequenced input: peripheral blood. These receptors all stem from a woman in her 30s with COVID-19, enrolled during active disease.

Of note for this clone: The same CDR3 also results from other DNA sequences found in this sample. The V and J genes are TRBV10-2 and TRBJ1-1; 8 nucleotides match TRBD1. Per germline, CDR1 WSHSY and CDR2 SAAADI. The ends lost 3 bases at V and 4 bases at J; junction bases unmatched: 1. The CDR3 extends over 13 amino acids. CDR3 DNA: TGCGCCAGCAGTGAACAGGGGGGCACTGAAGCTTTCTTT. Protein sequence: CASSEQGGTEAFF.

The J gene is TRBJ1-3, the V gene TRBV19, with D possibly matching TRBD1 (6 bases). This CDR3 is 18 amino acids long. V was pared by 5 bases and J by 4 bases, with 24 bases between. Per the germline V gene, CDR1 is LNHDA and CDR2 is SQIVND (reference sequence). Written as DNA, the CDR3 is TGTGCCAGTAGTCCTATCGTTCCGAACAGGGAAAGCGGAAACACCATATATTTT. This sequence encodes CASSPIVPNRESGNTIYF.

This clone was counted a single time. This chain's CDR3 is CASSFRELSYEQYF. Here the CDR3 DNA reads TGCGCCAGCAGCTTCCGGGAGCTCTCCTACGAGCAGTACTTC. The chain combines TRBV4-1 with TRBJ2-7, with D maybe TRBD2 (6 bases). V lost 5 bases to trimming and J lost 0 bases, with 11 bases between them. The germline V gene has CDR1 MGHRA and CDR2 YSYEKL. CDR3 size: 14 residues.

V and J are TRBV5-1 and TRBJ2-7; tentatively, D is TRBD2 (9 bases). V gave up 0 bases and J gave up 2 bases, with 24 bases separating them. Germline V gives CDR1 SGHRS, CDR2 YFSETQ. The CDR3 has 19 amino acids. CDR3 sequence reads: CASSLDGQGSGGNPYEQYF. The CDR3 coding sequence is TGCGCCAGCAGCTTGGATGGACAGGGTAGCGGGGGTAATCCCTACGAGCAGTACTTC. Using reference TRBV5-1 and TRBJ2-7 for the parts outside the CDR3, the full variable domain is KAGVTQTPRYLIKTRGQQVTLSCSPISGHRSVSWYQQTPGQGLQFLFEYFSETQRNKGNFPGRFSGRQFSNSRSEMNVSTLELGDSALYLCASSLDGQGSGGNPYEQYFGPGTRLTVT.